This TCR beta chain was documented in a study of CD8+CD57+ T cells in acquired aplastic anemia. It was genomic DNA that served as the template for profiling TCR beta VDJ and CDR3. Using its own MiXCR run on the reads, TCRdb lists one record per CDR3 protein. The repertoire holds fewer than 200,000 distinct CDR3 sequences, with approximately 60% as singletons. Germline lookup yields CDR1 SNHLY and CDR2 FYNNEI. The CDR3 spans 13 residues. The V end was cut by 6 bases, the J end by 6 bases, with 14 bases between. Sequenced material: sorted CD4+, CD8+, or CD8+CD57+ T cells (not recorded which) from PBMCs. The chain has TRBV2 and TRBJ1-2, with D tentatively TRBD1 (5 bases). The TCR was taken from a human donor in good health. In DNA form, the CDR3 reads TGTGCCAGCAGGAGAGGGACCCGACATGGCTACACCTTC. Amino acid sequence: CASRRGTRHGYTF.